A selection of T cell receptor beta chains follows, all from one sample in a study of T cell responses to AZD1222 COVID-19 vaccine. The method was immunoSEQ multiplex PCR; TCRdb's version includes in-frame clones alone and lacks a portion of them. The sample holds some 200,000 clones, about nine tenths seen once. The sequencing here drew on peripheral blood, taken 28 days after the second AZD1222 dose. The receptors stem from an adult who received the AZD1222 COVID-19 vaccine. CDR3s include the opening cysteine and the closing phenylalanine or tryptophan. The D gene is left open where the match is weak. Clone size is shown for a subset of rows, as once, few, many or a class of expanded clone.

V	J	D	size	CDR3	DNA
TRBV28	TRBJ1-1	.	.	CASCRGTEAFF	TGTGCCAGCTGTCGAGGCACTGAAGCTTTCTTT
TRBV10-2	TRBJ2-4	.	.	CATRGRGGGNIQYF	TGCGCCACCCGAGGCAGGGGAGGAGGGAACATTCAGTACTTC
TRBV4-1	TRBJ1-2	.	.	CASSPSGGGWLNYGYTF	TGCGCCAGCAGCCCCTCAGGAGGGGGGTGGCTGAACTATGGCTACACCTTC
TRBV5-1	TRBJ1-3	.	.	CASSPSPGNTIYF	TGCGCCAGCAGTCCCTCGCCCGGAAACACCATATATTTT
TRBV11-2	TRBJ1-3	.	.	CASSSPYSGNTIYF	TGTGCCAGCAGCTCTCCATACTCTGGAAACACCATATATTTT
TRBV7-6	TRBJ1-1	.	few	CASSLGRGGRAEAFF	TGTGCCAGCAGCTTGGGTCGGGGCGGTAGGGCTGAAGCTTTCTTT
TRBV6-8	TRBJ1-6	.	once	CASSPIVPLHF	TGTGCCAGCAGCCCCATAGTCCCCCTCCACTTT
TRBV4-2	TRBJ2-7	TRBD2	.	CASSQELLAGGEQYF	TGTGCCAGCAGCCAAGAATTACTAGCGGGAGGCGAGCAGTACTTC
TRBV4-1	TRBJ2-4	.	.	CASSQGKGGRGQYF	TGCGCCAGCAGCCAAGGGAAGGGGGGCCGTGGGCAGTACTTC
TRBV7-6	TRBJ1-3	.	once	CASSSASFGGTGNTIYF	TGTGCCAGCAGCTCCGCCTCTTTTGGGGGAACTGGAAACACCATATATTTT
TRBV5-1	TRBJ1-4	.	.	CASSLVGGNEKLFF	TGCGCCAGCAGCTTGGTGGGGGGTAATGAAAAACTGTTTTTT
TRBV6-2/TRBV6-3	TRBJ1-2	TRBD1	.	CASSRGQGAEGYTF	TGTGCCAGCAGTCGCGGACAGGGGGCAGAAGGCTACACCTTC
TRBV12-3/TRBV12-4	TRBJ1-1	.	.	CASSFGENTEAFF	TGTGCCAGCAGTTTCGGCGAAAACACTGAAGCTTTCTTT